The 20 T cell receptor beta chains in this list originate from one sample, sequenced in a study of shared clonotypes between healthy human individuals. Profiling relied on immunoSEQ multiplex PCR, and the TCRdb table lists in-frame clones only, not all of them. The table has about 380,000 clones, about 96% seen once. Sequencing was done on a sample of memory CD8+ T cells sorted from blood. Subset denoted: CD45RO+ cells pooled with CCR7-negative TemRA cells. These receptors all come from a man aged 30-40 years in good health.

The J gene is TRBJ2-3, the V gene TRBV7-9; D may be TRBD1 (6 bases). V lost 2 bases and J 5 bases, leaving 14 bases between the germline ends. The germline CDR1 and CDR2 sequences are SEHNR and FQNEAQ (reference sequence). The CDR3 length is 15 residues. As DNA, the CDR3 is TGTGCCAGCAGCTTAAAGGACAGTACTATAGATACGCAGTATTTT. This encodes CASSLKDSTIDTQYF.

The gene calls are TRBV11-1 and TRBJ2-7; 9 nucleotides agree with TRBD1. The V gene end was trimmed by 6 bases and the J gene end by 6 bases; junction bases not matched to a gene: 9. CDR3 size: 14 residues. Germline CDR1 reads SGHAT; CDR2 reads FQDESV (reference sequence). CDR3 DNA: TGTGCCAGCAGTTATTGGGACAGGGAGGGCGAGCAGTACTTC. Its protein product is CASSYWDREGEQYF.

CDR3 region: CASSLERNYGYTF. The CDR3 DNA reads TGTGCCAGCAGCTTGGAAAGGAACTATGGCTACACCTTC. The chain combines TRBV5-6 with TRBJ1-2; D remains unclear. The CDR3 runs to 13 residues. Trimming left V 0 bases short and J 2 bases short, with 5 bases between. CDR1 is SGHDT, CDR2 YYEEEE, per germline. Full variable domain (outside the CDR3, taken from reference TRBV5-6 and TRBJ1-2): DAGVTQSPTHLIKTRGQQVTLRCSPKSGHDTVSWYQQALGQGPQFIFQYYEEEERQRGNFPDRFSGHQFPNYSSELNVNALLLGDSALYLCASSLERNYGYTFGSGTRLTVV.

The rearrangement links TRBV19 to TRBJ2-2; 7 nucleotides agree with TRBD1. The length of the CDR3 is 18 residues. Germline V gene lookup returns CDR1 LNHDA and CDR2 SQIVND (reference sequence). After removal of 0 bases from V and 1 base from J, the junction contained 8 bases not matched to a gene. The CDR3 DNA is TGTGCCAGTAGTATAGAGACAGGGAGTTCTTGGAACACCGGGGAGCTGTTTTTT. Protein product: CASSIETGSSWNTGELFF.

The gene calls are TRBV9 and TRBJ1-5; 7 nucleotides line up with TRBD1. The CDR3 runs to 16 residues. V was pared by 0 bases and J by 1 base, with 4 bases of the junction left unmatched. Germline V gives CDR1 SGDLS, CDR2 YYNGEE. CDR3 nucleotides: TGTGCCAGCAGCGTAGAGAGGGGGCGCAGCAATCAGCCCCAGCATTTT. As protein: CASSVERGRSNQPQHF.

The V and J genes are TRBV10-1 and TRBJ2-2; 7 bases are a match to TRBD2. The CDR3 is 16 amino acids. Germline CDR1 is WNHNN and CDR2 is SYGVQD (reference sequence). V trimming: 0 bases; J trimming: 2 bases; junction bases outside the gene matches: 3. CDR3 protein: CASSESGGRNTGELFF. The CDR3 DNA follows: TGCGCCAGCAGTGAGTCGGGCGGGAGAAACACCGGGGAGCTGTTTTTT.

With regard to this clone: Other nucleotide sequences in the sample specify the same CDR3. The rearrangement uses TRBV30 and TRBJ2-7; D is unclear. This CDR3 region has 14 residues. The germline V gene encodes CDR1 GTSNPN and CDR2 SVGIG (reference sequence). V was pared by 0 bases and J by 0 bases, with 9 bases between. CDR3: CAWSVGGSSYEQYF. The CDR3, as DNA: TGTGCCTGGAGTGTAGGTGGGTCCTCCTACGAGCAGTACTTC.

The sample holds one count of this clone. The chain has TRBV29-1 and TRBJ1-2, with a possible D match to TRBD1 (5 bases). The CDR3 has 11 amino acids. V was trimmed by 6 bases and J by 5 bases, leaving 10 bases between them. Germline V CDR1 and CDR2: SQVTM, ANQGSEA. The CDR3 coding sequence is TGCAGCGTGAAAGACAGTTATGGCTACACCTTC. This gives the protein CSVKDSYGYTF. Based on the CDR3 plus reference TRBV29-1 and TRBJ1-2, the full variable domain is SAVISQKPSRDICQRGTSLTIQCQVDSQVTMMFWYRQQPGQSLTLIATANQGSEATYESGFVIDKFPISRPNLTFSTLTVSNMSPEDSSIYLCSVKDSYGYTFGSGTRLTVV.

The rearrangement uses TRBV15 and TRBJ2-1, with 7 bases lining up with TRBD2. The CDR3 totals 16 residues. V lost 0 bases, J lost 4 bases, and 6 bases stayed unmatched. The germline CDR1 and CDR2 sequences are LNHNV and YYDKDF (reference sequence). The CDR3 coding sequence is TGTGCCACCAGCAGAGAAAGGACTAGGGAGTACAATGAGCAGTTCTTC. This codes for CATSRERTREYNEQFF.

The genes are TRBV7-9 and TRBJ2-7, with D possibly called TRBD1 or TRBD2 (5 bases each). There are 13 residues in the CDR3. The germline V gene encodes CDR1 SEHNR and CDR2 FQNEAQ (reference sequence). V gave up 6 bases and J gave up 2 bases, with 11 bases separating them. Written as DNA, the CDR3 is TGTGCCAGCAGTGGGACCCCCACCTACGAGCAGTACTTC. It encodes CASSGTPTYEQYF.

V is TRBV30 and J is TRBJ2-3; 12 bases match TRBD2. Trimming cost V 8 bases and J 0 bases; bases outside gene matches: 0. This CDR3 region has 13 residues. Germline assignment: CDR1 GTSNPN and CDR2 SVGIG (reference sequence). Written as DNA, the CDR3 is TGTGCCGGGACTAGCGGGAGCACAGATACGCAGTATTTT. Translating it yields CAGTSGSTDTQYF.

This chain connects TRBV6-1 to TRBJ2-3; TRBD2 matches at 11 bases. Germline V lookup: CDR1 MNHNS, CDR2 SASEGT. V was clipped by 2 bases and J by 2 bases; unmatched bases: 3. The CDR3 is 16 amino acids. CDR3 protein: CASSEKLAGATDTQYF. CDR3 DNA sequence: TGTGCCAGCAGTGAAAAACTAGCGGGGGCCACAGATACGCAGTATTTT.

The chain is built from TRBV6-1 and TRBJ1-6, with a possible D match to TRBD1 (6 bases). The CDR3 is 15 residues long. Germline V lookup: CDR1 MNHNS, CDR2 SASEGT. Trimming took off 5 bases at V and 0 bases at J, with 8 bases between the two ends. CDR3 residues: CASSTDSSYNSPLHF. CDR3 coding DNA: TGTGCCAGCAGTACGGACAGCTCCTATAATTCACCCCTCCACTTT.

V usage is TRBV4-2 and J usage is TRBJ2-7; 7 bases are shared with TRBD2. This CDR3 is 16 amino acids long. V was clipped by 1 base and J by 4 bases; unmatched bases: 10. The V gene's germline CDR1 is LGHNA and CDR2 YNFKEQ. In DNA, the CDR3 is TGTGCCAGCAGCCAAGTGTACCGGACTAGAATATACGAGCAGTACTTC. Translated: CASSQVYRTRIYEQYF.

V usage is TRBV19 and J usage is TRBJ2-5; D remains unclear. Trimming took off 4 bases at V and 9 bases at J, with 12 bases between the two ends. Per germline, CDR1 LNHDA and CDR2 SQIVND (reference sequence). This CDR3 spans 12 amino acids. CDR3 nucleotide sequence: TGTGCCAGTAGTACGCCCCCTGGGTCCCAGTACTTC. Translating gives CASSTPPGSQYF.

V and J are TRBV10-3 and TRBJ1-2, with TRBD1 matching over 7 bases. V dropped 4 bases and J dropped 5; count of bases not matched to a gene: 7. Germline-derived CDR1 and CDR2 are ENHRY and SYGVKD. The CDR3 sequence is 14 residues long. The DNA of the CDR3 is TGTGCCATCAGTGCCCGGGACAGTCAATATGGCTACACCTTC. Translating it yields CAISARDSQYGYTF.

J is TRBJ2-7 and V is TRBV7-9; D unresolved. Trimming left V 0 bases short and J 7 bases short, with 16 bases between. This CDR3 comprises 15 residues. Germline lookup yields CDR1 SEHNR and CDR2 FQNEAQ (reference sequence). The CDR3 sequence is CASSLAPDGTLEQYF. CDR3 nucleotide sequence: TGTGCCAGCAGCTTAGCGCCGGACGGAACTTTGGAGCAGTACTTC.

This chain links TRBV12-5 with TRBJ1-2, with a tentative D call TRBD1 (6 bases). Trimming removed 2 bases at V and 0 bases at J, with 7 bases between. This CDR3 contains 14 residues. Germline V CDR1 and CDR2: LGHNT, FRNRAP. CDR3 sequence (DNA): TGTGCTAGTGGTTTGAGGGACACTAACTATGGCTACACCTTC. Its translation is CASGLRDTNYGYTF.

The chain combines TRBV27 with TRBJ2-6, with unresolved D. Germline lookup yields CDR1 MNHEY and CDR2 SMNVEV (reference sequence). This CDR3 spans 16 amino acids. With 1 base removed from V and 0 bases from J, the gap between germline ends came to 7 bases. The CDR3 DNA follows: TGTGCCAGCAGTTTATTTTATAACTCTGGGGCCAACGTCCTGACTTTC. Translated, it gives CASSLFYNSGANVLTF. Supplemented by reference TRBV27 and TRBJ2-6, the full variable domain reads EAQVTQNPRYLITVTGKKLTVTCSQNMNHEYMSWYRQDPGLGLRQIYYSMNVEVTDKGDVPEGYKVSRKEKRNFPLILESPSPNQTSLYFCASSLFYNSGANVLTFGAGSRLTVL.

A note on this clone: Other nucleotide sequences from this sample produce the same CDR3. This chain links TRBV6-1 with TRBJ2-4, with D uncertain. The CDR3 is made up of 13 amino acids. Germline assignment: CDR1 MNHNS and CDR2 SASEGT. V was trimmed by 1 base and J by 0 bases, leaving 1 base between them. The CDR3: CASSEGAKNIQYF. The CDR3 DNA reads TGTGCCAGCAGTGAAGGAGCCAAAAACATTCAGTACTTC.